One and the same sample provided the 21 T cell receptor beta chains below, sequenced in a study of siplizumab effects on memory and regulatory T cells. The table came from immunoSEQ multiplex PCR; TCRdb's copy has only in-frame clones and leaves some out. The data contain some 80,000 clones, around 93% of them singletons. Sequences were obtained from CD8+ T cells sorted from blood. The receptors were gathered from a human donor in good health.

The CDR3 DNA follows: TGCGCCAGCAAACAGGGGGTTAGCACAGATACGCAGTATTTT. Residues: CASKQGVSTDTQYF. The rearrangement links TRBV10-1 to TRBJ2-3; 8 bases line up with TRBD1. Per germline, CDR1 WNHNN and CDR2 SYGVQD (reference sequence). This CDR3 comprises 14 residues. Trimming cost V 7 bases and J 0 bases; bases outside gene matches: 3.

This rearrangement joins TRBV27 to TRBJ2-2; TRBD1 matches at 9 bases. V trimming: 5 bases; J trimming: 5 bases; junction bases outside the gene matches: 12. The CDR3 runs 17 residues. From germline, CDR1 is MNHEY and CDR2 SMNVEV (reference sequence). In DNA form, the CDR3 reads TGTGCCAGCAGTCCCGGGACAGGGATTTTGTTAACCGGGGAGCTGTTTTTT. Translating it yields CASSPGTGILLTGELFF.

The chain combines TRBV7-6 with TRBJ2-1; D is perhaps TRBD1 or TRBD2 (5 bases each). CDR3 length: 15 amino acids. CDR1 is SGHVS, CDR2 FNYEAQ, per germline. V was shortened by 8 bases and J by 1 base, with 15 bases between the two germline ends. CDR3 in amino acids: CASSGGGISYNEQFF. CDR3 DNA sequence: TGTGCCAGCTCTGGGGGTGGTATATCCTACAATGAGCAGTTCTTC.

The V call is TRBV21-1, the J call TRBJ2-7; the D segment call TRBD1 is taken from the table without a DNA check. TRBV21-1 is a recognized pseudogene. The CDR3 is made up of 18 amino acids. CDR3 in DNA: TGTGCCAGCAGCAACCGGGACAGGGGGCCTAATTTTACCTACGAGCAGTACTTC. Its protein is CASSNRDRGPNFTYEQYF.

The chain uses TRBV27 and TRBJ2-1; TRBD2 matches at 8 bases. After removal of 5 bases from V and 13 bases from J, the junction contained 7 bases not matched to a gene. Germline V gives CDR1 MNHEY, CDR2 SMNVEV (reference sequence). The CDR3 consists of 12 residues. The CDR3 bases are TGTGCCAGCAGTAACCCGGCGGGGGGACAGTTCTTC. Protein product: CASSNPAGGQFF.

The chain joins TRBV12-5 to TRBJ2-7; D call uncertain. Germline assignment: CDR1 LGHNT and CDR2 FRNRAP. The germline V and J ends were trimmed by 7 bases and 4 bases, with 8 bases remaining between them. The CDR3 is made up of 11 amino acids. The CDR3 DNA sequence: TGTGCTAGTGCCGAGGCGTACGAGCAGTACTTC. The encoded protein is CASAEAYEQYF.

V gene TRBV6-5 combines with J gene TRBJ1-5, with 7 positions matching TRBD1. This CDR3 has 14 amino acids. V was pared by 2 bases and J by 5 bases, with 3 bases of the junction left unmatched. CDR1 MNHEY and CDR2 SVGAGI come from the germline V gene. CDR3 residues: CASSYRQGHQPQHF. The DNA of the CDR3 is TGTGCCAGCAGTTACAGACAGGGCCATCAGCCCCAGCATTTT.

V usage is TRBV27 and J usage is TRBJ1-4; 8 bases map to TRBD1. The V segment lost 9 bases and the J segment 8 bases; nucleotides outside the gene matches: 11. Germline V gene lookup returns CDR1 MNHEY and CDR2 SMNVEV (reference sequence). The CDR3 is 14 residues long. DNA of the CDR3: TGTGCCAGTCGGACGTTGGACAGGGCCGAAAAACTGTTTTTT. It encodes CASRTLDRAEKLFF.

The chain couples TRBV19 to TRBJ1-1; a possible D gene is TRBD1 (5 bases). The CDR3 sequence is 18 residues long. The germline V gene has CDR1 LNHDA and CDR2 SQIVND (reference sequence). The germline V and J ends were trimmed by 3 bases and 7 bases, with 27 bases remaining between them. CDR3 loop: CASSMKGGVSGFWSEAFF. The CDR3 coding sequence is TGTGCCAGTAGTATGAAGGGAGGGGTTAGCGGGTTTTGGAGTGAAGCTTTCTTT.

The chain uses TRBV27 and TRBJ2-7; D gene unclear. Trimming removed 5 bases from V and 5 bases from J, with 19 bases in between. This CDR3 comprises 15 residues. Germline lookup yields CDR1 MNHEY and CDR2 SMNVEV (reference sequence). CDR3 bases: TGTGCCAGCAGTCCCTATCAGCAATCCACCCACGAGCAGTACTTC. This sequence encodes CASSPYQQSTHEQYF.

This clone has only one observation. This chain joins TRBV5-1 and TRBJ2-2; D call uncertain. CDR3 length: 12 amino acids. In germline, CDR1 is SGHRS, CDR2 YFSETQ. V was cut by 5 bases and J by 8 bases, with 10 bases left in between. CDR3 in DNA: TGCGCCAGCAGTAGTGTCAGGGGGGAGCTGTTTTTT. Translated, it gives CASSSVRGELFF.

V gene TRBV9 combines with J gene TRBJ2-7, with D possibly TRBD1 on 6 matching bases. CDR1 is SGDLS and CDR2 is YYNGEE in the germline V gene. V lost 0 bases to trimming and J lost 5 bases, with 9 bases between them. There are 13 residues in the CDR3. In nucleotides, the CDR3 is TGTGCCAGCAGCGTAGTTTCAGGGGACGAGCAGTACTTC. As protein: CASSVVSGDEQYF.

A single count supports this clone. This chain connects TRBV11-3 to TRBJ2-3, with TRBD1 matching over 9 bases. V shed 7 bases and J 7 bases; nucleotides not matched to a gene: 3. Germline loops: CDR1 SGHNT, CDR2 YENEEA. This CDR3 has 12 residues. This CDR3 is CASKGQGNTQYF. CDR3 nucleotide sequence: TGTGCCAGCAAGGGACAGGGTAATACGCAGTATTTT.

The chain carries TRBV6-5 and TRBJ1-2; 8 nucleotides line up with TRBD1. The V segment lost 2 bases and the J segment 6 bases; nucleotides outside the gene matches: 5. This CDR3 comprises 14 residues. Germline CDR1 reads MNHEY; CDR2 reads SVGAGI. The CDR3 nucleotides are TGTGCCAGCAGTTACCAGGGGGCGCAACATGGCTACACCTTC. Protein: CASSYQGAQHGYTF.

V gene TRBV5-1 combines with J gene TRBJ2-3, with D maybe TRBD2 (6 bases). This CDR3 contains 15 residues. Trimming cost V 4 bases and J 5 bases, with 17 bases left between them. Germline CDR1 SGHRS, CDR2 YFSETQ. CDR3 nucleotides: TGCGCCAGCAGCCTGTCCTTCGCGGGAAAAGATACGCAGTATTTT. It is translated as CASSLSFAGKDTQYF.

CDR3 sequence (DNA): TGCGCCAGCAGCCAAGGGACTAGCGGGAGTCTAGAGTCCTACGAGCAGTACTTC. It encodes CASSQGTSGSLESYEQYF. The V and J genes are TRBV4-1 and TRBJ2-7; 13 nucleotides agree with TRBD2. V gave up 1 base and J gave up 1 base; unmatched junction bases: 7. In germline, CDR1 is MGHRA, CDR2 YSYEKL. The CDR3 consists of 18 residues.

This chain links TRBV10-1 with TRBJ2-1; 12 nucleotides agree with TRBD2. Germline CDR1 and CDR2: WNHNN and SYGVQD (reference sequence). The V and J ends lost 6 bases and 4 bases, in that order; junction bases with no gene match: 7. CDR3 length equals 16 residues. The CDR3 DNA reads TGCGCCAGCAGCCCGGTAACTAGCGGGAGGTACAATGAGCAGTTCTTC. Its translation is CASSPVTSGRYNEQFF.

The rearrangement uses TRBV6-5 and TRBJ1-1; TRBD1 might be the D (5 bases). The CDR3 is made up of 13 amino acids. Trimming stripped 6 bases from V and 7 bases from J, with 15 bases between. Germline CDR1 MNHEY, CDR2 SVGAGI. The CDR3 nucleotides read TGTGCCAGCAGACATCAGGGTGTTAATGAAGCTTTCTTT. Its translation: CASRHQGVNEAFF.

The CDR3 DNA reads TGTGCCAGCAGCTTAGGACAGGGTTTGAATGAAGCTTTCTTT. It is translated as CASSLGQGLNEAFF. The genes are TRBV5-5 and TRBJ1-1; 8 nucleotides agree with TRBD1. Germline V CDR1 and CDR2: SGHKS, YYEKEE (reference sequence). This CDR3 spans 14 amino acids. V was pared by 2 bases and J by 7 bases, with 7 bases of the junction left unmatched.

V gene TRBV27 combines with J gene TRBJ1-1, with D hard to call. CDR3 length: 10 amino acids. In germline, CDR1 is MNHEY, CDR2 SMNVEV (reference sequence). Trimming removed 6 bases from V and 6 bases from J, with 5 bases in between. The CDR3 DNA reads as TGTGCCAGCAGAGACTCTGAAGCTTTCTTT. Encoded protein: CASRDSEAFF.

The chain combines TRBV5-8 with TRBJ2-7; D remains ambiguous. There are 12 residues in the CDR3. V lost 2 bases to trimming and J lost 2 bases, with 5 bases between them. Germline CDR1 and CDR2: SGHTS and YDEGEE. The CDR3 region is CASSFPAYEQYF. DNA of the CDR3: TGTGCCAGCAGCTTTCCTGCCTACGAGCAGTACTTC.